This T cell receptor (beta chain) emerged from a study of shared clonotypes between healthy human individuals. Study information: Serving as donors were two women and a few men, whose ages spanned 18 to 49. Whole-study findings and limits: The naive CD4 repertoires of a handful of donors were compared, and about 5% of clonotypes were shared.

Donors comprised only Caucasian adults living in Nashville, Tennessee. This clone has a single count. Its antigen is currently unknown. Germline CDR1 reads MDHEN; CDR2 reads SYDVKM. The CDR3 is made up of 15 amino acids. V was trimmed by 2 bases and J by 4 bases, leaving 14 bases between them. Evenly divided among several immunoSEQ plates was the genomic DNA of each subset. The data were produced by immunoSEQ multiplex PCR, yet TCRdb's version contains in-frame clones alone and is incomplete. The table has around 1.6 million clones, approximately 98% seen once. The sequencing sample was made of naive CD4+ T cells sorted from blood. Subset: CD45RA+ positively selected. The clonotype originates from a man aged 25-40 years in good health. The chain has TRBV28 and TRBJ2-5; no reliable D call. CDR3 DNA sequence: TGTGCCAGCAGTTTAACGAGCAGTGGCGGAGAGACCCAGTACTTC. This translates into CASSLTSSGGETQYF.